This T cell receptor (beta chain) came from a study of T-cell memory formation after mild COVID-19. Study-level results: From day 15 to 85, contracting clones were balanced between CD4 and CD8, whereas later expanders leaned toward CD4+.

MiXCR, applied by TCRdb to the 5' RACE reads, yields one record per CDR3 protein. The sample holds 100,000 to 150,000 distinct CDR3 sequences, around 6.3% seen once. This clonotype came up many times. The antigen is undetermined. The CDR3 has 14 amino acids. V lost 4 bases to trimming and J lost 6 bases, with 15 bases between them. The rearrangement uses TRBV12-3 or TRBV12-4 and TRBJ1-1; the D gene is possibly TRBD1 (6 bases). The sequence derives from an adult woman who had mild COVID-19 (a few samples of this study predate the infection). Cell type and time point are not known. Sequenced sample: PBMCs or a T cell subset sorted from them (not recorded which). CDR3 bases: TGTGCCAGCAGTTCCCAGAGGGGGTTCGCTGAAGCTTTCTTT. Translating gives CASSSQRGFAEAFF.